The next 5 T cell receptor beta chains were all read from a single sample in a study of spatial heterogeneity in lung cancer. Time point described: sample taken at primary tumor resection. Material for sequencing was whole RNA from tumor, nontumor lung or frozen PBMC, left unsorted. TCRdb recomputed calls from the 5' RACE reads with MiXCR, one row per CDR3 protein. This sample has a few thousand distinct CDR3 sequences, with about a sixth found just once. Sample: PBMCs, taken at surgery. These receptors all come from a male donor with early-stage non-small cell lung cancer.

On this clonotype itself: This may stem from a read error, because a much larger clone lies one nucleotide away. The CDR3 sequence is CASREGLAGLDEQFF. The CDR3 region has the DNA TGTGCCAGCAGGGAAGGACTAGCGGGCTTGGATGAGCAGTTCTTC. V gene TRBV2 combines with J gene TRBJ2-1, with 11 positions matching TRBD2. The CDR3 has 15 residues. Germline CDR1 reads SNHLY; CDR2 reads FYNNEI.

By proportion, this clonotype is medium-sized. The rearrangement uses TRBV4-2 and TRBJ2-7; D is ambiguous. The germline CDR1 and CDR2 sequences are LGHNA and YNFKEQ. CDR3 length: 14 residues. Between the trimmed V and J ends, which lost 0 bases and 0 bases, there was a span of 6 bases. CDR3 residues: CASSQEGNSYEQYF. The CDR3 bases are TGTGCCAGCAGCCAAGAAGGCAACTCCTACGAGCAGTACTTC.

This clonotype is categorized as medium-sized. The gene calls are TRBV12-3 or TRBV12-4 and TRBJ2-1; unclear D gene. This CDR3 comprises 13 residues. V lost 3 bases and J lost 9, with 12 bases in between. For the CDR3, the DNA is TGTGCCAGCAGTTTTTTTCCCACGGGTGAGCAGTTCTTC. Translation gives CASSFFPTGEQFF.

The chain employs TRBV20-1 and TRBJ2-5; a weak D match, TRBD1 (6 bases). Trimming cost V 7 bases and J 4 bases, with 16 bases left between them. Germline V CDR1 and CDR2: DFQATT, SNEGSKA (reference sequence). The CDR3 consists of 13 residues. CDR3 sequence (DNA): TGCAGTGGCCGGGACATAGGGCCAGAGACCCAGTACTTC. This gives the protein CSGRDIGPETQYF.

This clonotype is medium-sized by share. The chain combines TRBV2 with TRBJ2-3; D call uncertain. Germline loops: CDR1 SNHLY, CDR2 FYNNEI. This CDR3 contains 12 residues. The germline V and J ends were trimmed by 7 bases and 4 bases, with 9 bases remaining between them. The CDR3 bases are TGTGCCAGCACCCCCCGGGCAGATACGCAGTATTTT. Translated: CASTPRADTQYF.